This TCR beta chain was observed in a study of shared T cell receptors in the human thymus. Sequencing used immunoSEQ multiplex PCR; TCRdb keeps in-frame clones, though not all of them. Of 700,000 to 750,000 clones in the sample, 80% to 90% were seen once. Germline loops: CDR1 SQVTM, CDR2 ANQGSEA. CDR3 size: 15 residues. V shed 2 bases and J shed 4 bases, with 17 bases lying between them. These sequences were also reported in another study, on human thymus T cells. That paper states: In corrective heart surgery, resections were taken, and these provided the thymus tissue.

This rearrangement joins TRBV29-1 to TRBJ1-1; the D is unclear. Sequenced material: thymocytes. This TCR came from a girl less than two years old with a congenital heart defect. The CDR3 DNA reads as TGCAGCGTTGAATGTGAGGTGGGTTTGGGCACTGAAGCTTTCTTT. Translating it yields CSVECEVGLGTEAFF.